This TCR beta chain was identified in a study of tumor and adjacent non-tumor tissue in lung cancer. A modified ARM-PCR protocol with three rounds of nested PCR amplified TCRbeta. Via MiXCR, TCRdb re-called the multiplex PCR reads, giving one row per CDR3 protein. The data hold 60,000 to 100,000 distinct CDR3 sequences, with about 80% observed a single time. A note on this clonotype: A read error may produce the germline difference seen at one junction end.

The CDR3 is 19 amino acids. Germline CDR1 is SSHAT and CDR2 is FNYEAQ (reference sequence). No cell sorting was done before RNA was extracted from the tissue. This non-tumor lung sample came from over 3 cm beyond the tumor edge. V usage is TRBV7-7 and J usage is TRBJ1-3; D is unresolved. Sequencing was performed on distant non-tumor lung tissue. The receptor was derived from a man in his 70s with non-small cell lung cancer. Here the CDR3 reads CASSTADSPGIHSGNTIYF. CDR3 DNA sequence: TGTGCTAGCAGCACAGCTGATAGCCCTGGGATCCACTCTGGAAACACCATATATTTT.